One and the same sample provided the 5 T cell receptor beta chains below, sequenced in a study of PD-1 blockade in mismatch repair-deficient tumors. The method was immunoSEQ multiplex PCR; TCRdb's version includes in-frame clones alone and lacks a portion of them. The sample contains about 51,000 clones, around 80% of which appear only once. The specimen comprised peripheral blood, sampled 4 weeks after starting pembrolizumab. These receptors were taken from an adult with mismatch repair-deficient cancer.

Comments on this clone: The junction differs from germline at one of its ends, possibly a read error. The gene calls are TRBV7-7 and TRBJ2-1, with TRBD2 identical over 11 bases. The germline V gene encodes CDR1 SSHAT and CDR2 FNYEAQ (reference sequence). The CDR3 loop spans 18 amino acids. CDR3 DNA: TGTGCTAGCAGCTACGGGGCAGGGTTACTAGCGGGAGCCGATGAGCAGTTCTTC. The encoded protein is CASSYGAGLLAGADEQFF.

The chain combines TRBV27 with TRBJ2-5; the match to TRBD2 covers 7 bases. This CDR3 has 15 residues. Germline CDR1 and CDR2: MNHEY and SMNVEV (reference sequence). Germline trimming cut 3 bases from V and 5 bases from J; bases unmatched to any gene: 9. The CDR3 DNA reads as TGTGCCAGCAGTTTCTCGGGGGGAGGAAGTGAGACCCAGTACTTC. This translates into CASSFSGGGSETQYF.

J is TRBJ1-1 and V is TRBV11-2, with D unclear. CDR3 length: 12 residues. Germline V gives CDR1 SGHAT, CDR2 FQNNGV. The V end lost 5 bases, the J end lost 4 bases, and 8 bases lay between the germline ends. As DNA, the CDR3 is TGTGCCAGCAGCCCGGGTACCACTGAAGCTTTCTTT. It yields the protein CASSPGTTEAFF.

The chain couples TRBV11-2 to TRBJ2-7; D is undetermined. Germline CDR1 reads SGHAT; CDR2 reads FQNNGV. There are 11 residues in the CDR3. Trimming left V 5 bases short and J 6 bases short, with 8 bases between. The CDR3 DNA is TGTGCCAGCAGCCTTACCCTCGAGCAGTACTTC. Protein product: CASSLTLEQYF.

The rearrangement links TRBV7-9 to TRBJ1-2; 7 bases line up with TRBD1. Germline CDR1 SEHNR, CDR2 FQNEAQ (reference sequence). This CDR3 has 15 residues. V was pared by 0 bases and J by 1 base, with 2 bases of the junction left unmatched. DNA of the CDR3: TGTGCCAGCAGCTTAGCTGACAGGGTTAACTATGGCTACACCTTC. The encoded protein is CASSLADRVNYGYTF. Complete variable domain (other parts from reference TRBV7-9 and TRBJ1-2): DTGVSQNPRHKITKRGQNVTFRCDPISEHNRLYWYRQTLGQGPEFLTYFQNEAQLEKSRLLSDRFSAERPKGSFSTLEIQRTEQGDSAMYLCASSLADRVNYGYTFGSGTRLTVV.